Below are 28 T cell receptor beta chains sequenced from a single sample in a study of T cell changes during pregnancy in multiple sclerosis. Only in-frame clones appear in the TCRdb table, and some are missing; sequencing was by immunoSEQ multiplex PCR. The data show some 50,000 clones, around 93% seen once. Sequenced material: CD8+ T cells from peripheral blood mononuclear cells, taken in the second trimester of pregnancy. These receptor sequences come from a female donor with multiple sclerosis, enrolled in a pregnancy study.

The rearrangement uses TRBV15 and TRBJ2-1; 8 nucleotides agree with TRBD2. The germline V gene encodes CDR1 LNHNV and CDR2 YYDKDF (reference sequence). The CDR3 is 15 residues long. V was clipped by 5 bases and J by 7 bases; unmatched bases: 10. The CDR3 nucleotides are TGTGCCACCAGCCGCACGGGGGGGGCCCAGAATGAGCAGTTCTTC. Translated, it gives CATSRTGGAQNEQFF.

This clone is classed as medium-sized. The DNA for the CDR3 is TGCGCCAGCAGCCAGGCCGGGACAGGGGAAGCCTACAATGAGCAGTTCTTC. Translated: CASSQAGTGEAYNEQFF. This chain joins TRBV4-3 and TRBJ2-1; 10 positions match TRBD1. The CDR3 consists of 17 residues. The V gene end was trimmed by 3 bases and the J gene end by 2 bases; junction bases not matched to a gene: 7. The germline V gene has CDR1 LGHNA and CDR2 YSLEER.

This chain connects TRBV6-5 to TRBJ1-2; no reliable D call. The germline CDR1 and CDR2 sequences are MNHEY and SVGAGI. This CDR3 is 13 amino acids long. V was shortened by 0 bases and J by 6 bases, with 8 bases between the two germline ends. The CDR3 sequence is CASSYSAYDGYTF. CDR3 sequence (DNA): TGTGCCAGCAGTTACTCAGCGTATGATGGCTACACCTTC.

This rearrangement joins TRBV9 to TRBJ2-3; D unresolved. The length of the CDR3 is 14 residues. Germline CDR1 SGDLS, CDR2 YYNGEE. With 0 bases removed from V and 1 base from J, the gap between germline ends came to 6 bases. In DNA, the CDR3 is TGTGCCAGCAGCGTAGATGGCCGCACAGATACGCAGTATTTT. This sequence encodes CASSVDGRTDTQYF. Full variable domain (missing parts from reference TRBV9 and TRBJ2-3): DSGVTQTPKHLITATGQRVTLRCSPRSGDLSVYWYQQSLDQGLQFLIQYYNGEERAKGNILERFSAQQFPDLHSELNLSSLELGDSALYFCASSVDGRTDTQYFGPGTRLTVL.

The CDR3 DNA is TGTGCCAGCAGCTTAGAAGGGGGGGCAGGTGAAAAACTGTTTTTT. It yields the protein CASSLEGGAGEKLFF. This chain uses TRBV7-2 with TRBJ1-4, with a possible D match to TRBD1 (6 bases). CDR1 and CDR2 (germline): SGHTA, FQGNSA. CDR3 size: 15 residues. Between the trimmed V and J ends, which lost 1 base and 7 bases, there was a span of 13 bases.

The chain is built from TRBV9 and TRBJ2-7; TRBD1 is a possible D gene (6 bases). The germline V gene has CDR1 SGDLS and CDR2 YYNGEE. The V gene lost 4 bases and the J gene lost 4 bases, with 15 bases spanning the gap. This CDR3 comprises 14 residues. The CDR3 reads CASSSMGASYEQYF. The CDR3, as DNA: TGTGCCAGCAGCTCTATGGGGGCCAGTTACGAGCAGTACTTC.

V usage is TRBV4-1 and J usage is TRBJ2-3; tentatively, D is TRBD2 (5 bases). Per the germline V gene, CDR1 is MGHRA and CDR2 is YSYEKL. V gave up 1 base and J gave up 2 bases, with 10 bases separating them. The CDR3 consists of 15 residues. CDR3: CASSQGTYTTDTQYF. CDR3 nucleotide sequence: TGCGCCAGCAGCCAAGGGACTTATACCACAGATACGCAGTATTTT.

The V gene is TRBV5-6, the J gene TRBJ1-2; D remains unclear. V lost 5 bases and J lost 6, with 14 bases in between. This CDR3 spans 13 amino acids. CDR1 and CDR2 (germline): SGHDT, YYEEEE. CDR3 sequence (DNA): TGTGCCAGCAGGTACGAGGTCGGGGATGGCTACACCTTC. It encodes CASRYEVGDGYTF. Full variable domain (rest looked up from reference TRBV5-6 and TRBJ1-2): DAGVTQSPTHLIKTRGQQVTLRCSPKSGHDTVSWYQQALGQGPQFIFQYYEEEERQRGNFPDRFSGHQFPNYSSELNVNALLLGDSALYLCASRYEVGDGYTFGSGTRLTVV.

The chain joins TRBV5-4 to TRBJ1-4; weak D call: TRBD1 (6 bases). The CDR3 loop spans 20 amino acids. Germline CDR1 reads SGHNT; CDR2 reads YYREEE (reference sequence). The germline V and J ends were trimmed by 5 bases and 0 bases, with 26 bases remaining between them. The CDR3 here is CASRSGQGPGSGATNEKLFF. CDR3 coding DNA: TGTGCCAGCAGGTCTGGGCAGGGGCCGGGGAGTGGAGCAACTAATGAAAAACTGTTTTTT.

CDR3 protein: CASSFGTGGSYEQYF. The CDR3 nucleotides are TGTGCCAGCAGTTTCGGGACAGGGGGCTCCTACGAGCAGTACTTC. The J gene is TRBJ2-7, the V gene TRBV27; 11 bases agree with TRBD1. V lost 3 bases and J lost 0; bases outside the gene matches: 1. The CDR3 consists of 15 residues. CDR1 and CDR2 from the germline V gene are MNHEY and SMNVEV (reference sequence).

The chain joins TRBV7-9 to TRBJ2-7, with 10 nucleotides matching TRBD1. In germline, CDR1 is SEHNR, CDR2 FQNEAQ (reference sequence). This CDR3 is 14 amino acids long. Germline trimming cut 1 base from V and 4 bases from J; bases unmatched to any gene: 1. DNA of the CDR3: TGTGCCAGCAGCTTAGAGGGACAGGGGTACGAGCAGTACTTC. Protein product: CASSLEGQGYEQYF. Full variable domain (remainder filled in from reference TRBV7-9 and TRBJ2-7): DTGVSQNPRHKITKRGQNVTFRCDPISEHNRLYWYRQTLGQGPEFLTYFQNEAQLEKSRLLSDRFSAERPKGSFSTLEIQRTEQGDSAMYLCASSLEGQGYEQYFGPGTRLTVT.

This clone was recorded once. V gene TRBV7-8 combines with J gene TRBJ2-7; no reliable D call. This CDR3 comprises 14 residues. V was trimmed by 1 base and J by 2 bases, leaving 9 bases between them. The V gene's germline CDR1 is SGHVS and CDR2 FQNEAQ. DNA for the CDR3: TGTGCCAGCAGCTTAGTGGGCAGAACCTACGAGCAGTACTTC. Encoded protein: CASSLVGRTYEQYF. Complete variable domain (other parts from reference TRBV7-8 and TRBJ2-7): GAGVSQSPRYKVAKRGQDVALRCDPISGHVSLFWYQQALGQGPEFLTYFQNEAQLDKSGLPSDRFFAERPEGSVSTLKIQRTQQEDSAVYLCASSLVGRTYEQYFGPGTRLTVT.

The chain has TRBV5-1 and TRBJ2-2, with 7 nucleotides matching TRBD2. The germline gives CDR1 SGHRS, CDR2 YFSETQ. V gave up 0 bases and J gave up 2 bases; unmatched junction bases: 13. The CDR3 contains 19 residues. The CDR3 nucleotides are TGCGCCAGCAGCTTGGCCGGGGAGGGCGGGTATCTTAACACCGGGGAGCTGTTTTTT. The encoded protein is CASSLAGEGGYLNTGELFF.

V usage is TRBV6-5 and J usage is TRBJ1-1; 8 nucleotides match TRBD1. Germline CDR1 is MNHEY and CDR2 is SVGAGI. The CDR3 is made up of 13 amino acids. V shed 6 bases and J 8 bases; nucleotides not matched to a gene: 8. CDR3 nucleotide sequence: TGTGCCAGCAGGAGTACAGGGGGACCCGAAGCTTTCTTT. This encodes CASRSTGGPEAFF.

The chain has TRBV9 and TRBJ1-4; no clear D. V was clipped by 0 bases and J by 0 bases, with 6 bases between them. The CDR3 spans 15 residues. CDR1 and CDR2 (germline): SGDLS, YYNGEE. In DNA, the CDR3 is TGTGCCAGCAGCGTAGACAGTGCAACTAATGAAAAACTGTTTTTT. Its protein is CASSVDSATNEKLFF.

This rearrangement joins TRBV7-3 to TRBJ1-2, with 9 bases aligning to TRBD1. The V gene end was trimmed by 5 bases and the J gene end by 2 bases; junction bases not matched to a gene: 3. Germline V gives CDR1 SGHTA, CDR2 FQGTGA. There are 14 residues in the CDR3. CDR3 loop: CASSLGQGNYGYTF. The CDR3 DNA is TGTGCCAGCAGCCTCGGACAGGGGAACTATGGCTACACCTTC.

The CDR3 sequence is CASSPYGGELFF. The DNA of the CDR3 is TGTGCCAGCAGCCCATACGGCGGGGAGCTGTTTTTT. The V and J genes are TRBV7-7 and TRBJ2-2, with D hard to call. The V gene's germline CDR1 is SSHAT and CDR2 FNYEAQ (reference sequence). The CDR3 totals 12 residues. V lost 5 bases and J 7 bases, leaving 8 bases between the germline ends.

The chain carries TRBV19 and TRBJ1-6; D gene unclear. The CDR3 loop spans 13 amino acids. V lost 3 bases to trimming and J lost 7 bases, with 7 bases between them. Germline CDR1 and CDR2: LNHDA and SQIVND (reference sequence). Here the CDR3 reads CASSMYKNSPLHF. The CDR3 region has the DNA TGTGCCAGTAGTATGTACAAGAATTCACCCCTCCACTTT.

V is TRBV6-4 and J is TRBJ1-6; a possible D gene is TRBD1 (6 bases). V was clipped by 0 bases and J by 3 bases, with 12 bases between them. The length of the CDR3 is 17 residues. CDR1 is MRHNA, CDR2 SNTAGT, per germline. The CDR3 sequence: CASSDSGEGGYNSPLHF. The CDR3 nucleotides read TGTGCCAGCAGTGACTCGGGGGAAGGGGGCTATAATTCACCCCTCCACTTT.

The chain is built from TRBV7-2 and TRBJ1-3, with TRBD1 as a possible D gene (5 bases). V was shortened by 10 bases and J by 8 bases, with 9 bases between the two germline ends. Germline V CDR1 and CDR2: SGHTA, FQGNSA. The length of the CDR3 is 10 residues. The DNA of the CDR3 is TGTGCCATCGAGACAGACACCATATATTTT. This codes for CAIETDTIYF.

The V gene is TRBV6-6, the J gene TRBJ2-5; 8 nucleotides line up with TRBD1. The V gene's germline CDR1 is MNHNY and CDR2 SVGAGI (reference sequence). J gave up 5 bases and V 6 bases, and 2 bases lay outside the gene matches. The CDR3 contains 12 residues. In nucleotides, the CDR3 is TGTGCCAGCAGGGACAGGGATGAGACCCAGTACTTC. Its protein is CASRDRDETQYF.

The V gene is TRBV5-6, the J gene TRBJ2-3; D is unclear. The CDR3 is 14 residues long. Germline V gives CDR1 SGHDT, CDR2 YYEEEE. Between the trimmed V and J ends, which lost 0 bases and 4 bases, there was a span of 9 bases. CDR3 residues: CASSLGTAPDTQYF. The CDR3 bases are TGTGCCAGCAGCTTGGGTACAGCACCAGATACGCAGTATTTT.

This chain uses TRBV4-3 with TRBJ2-1, with 12 bases identical to TRBD2. This CDR3 is built from 16 residues. CDR1 is LGHNA and CDR2 is YSLEER in the germline V gene. Trimming removed 0 bases from V and 9 bases from J; junction bases left unmatched: 6. The CDR3: CASSQDPSGGVSEQFF. CDR3 coding DNA: TGCGCCAGCAGCCAAGACCCTAGCGGGGGGGTGAGTGAGCAGTTCTTC.

The chain carries TRBV27 and TRBJ2-3; D remains unclear. Trimming removed 0 bases at V and 7 bases at J, with 11 bases between. The CDR3 covers 14 residues. CDR1 and CDR2 from the germline V gene are MNHEY and SMNVEV (reference sequence). CDR3 bases: TGTGCCAGCAGTTTATCGGTTGGGCGTAATACGCAGTATTTT. It encodes CASSLSVGRNTQYF.

This sequence joins TRBV7-3 and TRBJ2-3, with a possible D match to TRBD2 (6 bases). CDR3 length: 16 residues. From germline, CDR1 is SGHTA and CDR2 FQGTGA. V shed 4 bases and J shed 2 bases, with 16 bases lying between them. CDR3 DNA sequence: TGTGCCAGCAGCTCCGCCCTGACTAGGCCCACAGATACGCAGTATTTT. As protein: CASSSALTRPTDTQYF.

The genes are TRBV9 and TRBJ2-1, with 9 bases lining up with TRBD2. The CDR3 is made up of 18 amino acids. Germline V gene sequence: CDR1 SGDLS, CDR2 YYNGEE. The ends lost 1 base at V and 5 bases at J; junction bases unmatched: 13. The CDR3 loop reads CASSVTPRGGASDNEQFF. CDR3 in DNA: TGTGCCAGCAGCGTAACCCCTCGCGGGGGGGCTTCTGACAATGAGCAGTTCTTC.

The chain is built from TRBV15 and TRBJ2-7; TRBD2 aligns across 12 bases. The CDR3 has 16 amino acids. V lost 6 bases, J lost 1 base, and 7 bases stayed unmatched. In germline, CDR1 is LNHNV, CDR2 YYDKDF (reference sequence). In nucleotides, the CDR3 is TGTGCCACCAGGGCTAGCGGGGGGGCAAGGTCCTACGAGCAGTACTTC. Translation: CATRASGGARSYEQYF.

This clone was seen just once. The V call is TRBV14, the J call TRBJ1-1; maybe TRBD1 (5 bases). There are 13 residues in the CDR3. Trimming left V 4 bases short and J 1 base short, with 7 bases between. CDR1 SGHDN and CDR2 FVKESK come from the germline V gene. CDR3 region: CASSPGKNTEAFF. CDR3 coding DNA: TGTGCCAGCAGCCCAGGGAAGAACACTGAAGCTTTCTTT.